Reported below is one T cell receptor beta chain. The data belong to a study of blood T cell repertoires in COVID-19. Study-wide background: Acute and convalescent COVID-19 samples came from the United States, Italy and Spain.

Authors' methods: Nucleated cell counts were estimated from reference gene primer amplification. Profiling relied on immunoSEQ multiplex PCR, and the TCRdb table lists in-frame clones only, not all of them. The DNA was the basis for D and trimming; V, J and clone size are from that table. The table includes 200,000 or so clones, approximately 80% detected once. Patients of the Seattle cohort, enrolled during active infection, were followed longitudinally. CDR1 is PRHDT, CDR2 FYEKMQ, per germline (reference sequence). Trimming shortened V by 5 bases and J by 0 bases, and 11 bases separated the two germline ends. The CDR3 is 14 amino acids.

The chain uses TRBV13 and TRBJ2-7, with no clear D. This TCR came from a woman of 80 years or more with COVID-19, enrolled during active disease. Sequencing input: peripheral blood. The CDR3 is CASSPGASSYEQYF. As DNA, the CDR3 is TGTGCCAGCAGCCCGGGTGCCAGCTCCTACGAGCAGTACTTC. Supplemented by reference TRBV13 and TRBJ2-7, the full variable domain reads AAGVIQSPRHLIKEKRETATLKCYPIPRHDTVYWYQQGPGQDPQFLISFYEKMQSDKGSIPDRFSAQQFSDYHSELNMSSLELGDSALYFCASSPGASSYEQYFGPGTRLTVT.